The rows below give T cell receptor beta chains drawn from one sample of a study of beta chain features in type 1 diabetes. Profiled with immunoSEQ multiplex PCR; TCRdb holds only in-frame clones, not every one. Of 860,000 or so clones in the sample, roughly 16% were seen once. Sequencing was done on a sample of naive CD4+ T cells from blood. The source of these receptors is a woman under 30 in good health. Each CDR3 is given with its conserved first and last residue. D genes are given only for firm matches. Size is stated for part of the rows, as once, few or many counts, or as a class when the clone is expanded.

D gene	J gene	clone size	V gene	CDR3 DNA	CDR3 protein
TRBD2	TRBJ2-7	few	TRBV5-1	TGCGCCAGCAGCTCACTAGCGGCCTACGAGCAGTACTTC	CASSSLAAYEQYF
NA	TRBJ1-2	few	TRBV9	TGTGCCAGCAGCGTAGTCGCAGGGACCGGTAACTATGGCTACACCTTC	CASSVVAGTGNYGYTF
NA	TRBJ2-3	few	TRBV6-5	TGTGCCAGCACGGGGCGGACATTGGCAGATACGCAGTATTTT	CASTGRTLADTQYF
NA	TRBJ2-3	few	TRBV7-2	TGTGCCAGCAGCTTCCGGTCGGGCCAAACAGATACGCAGTATTTT	CASSFRSGQTDTQYF
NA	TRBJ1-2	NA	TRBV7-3	TGTGCCAGCAGCTCCCCAGGGAGCCCTAACTATGGCTACACCTTC	CASSSPGSPNYGYTF
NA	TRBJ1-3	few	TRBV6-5	TGTGCCAGCAGTTACTCGGGACCCCGGACGCACACCATATATTTT	CASSYSGPRTHTIYF
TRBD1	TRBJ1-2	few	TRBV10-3	TGTGCCATCAGTTCACAGGGGGCTATGGAAAGGATTTATGGCTACACCTTC	CAISSQGAMERIYGYTF
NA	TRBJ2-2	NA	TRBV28	TGTGCCAGCAGAAATGAACAGGGGAACACCGGGGAGCTGTTTTTT	CASRNEQGNTGELFF
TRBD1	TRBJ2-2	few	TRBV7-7	TGTGCTAGCAGCTCCCGGGACAGGGGCACCGGGGAGCTGTTTTTT	CASSSRDRGTGELFF
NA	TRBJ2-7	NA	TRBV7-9	TGTGCCAGCAGCTTAGCCGTAAGTCGCGAGCAGTACTTC	CASSLAVSREQYF
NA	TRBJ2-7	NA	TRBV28	TGTGCCAGCAGTTCCGGCCCAATTTACGAGCAGTACTTC	CASSSGPIYEQYF
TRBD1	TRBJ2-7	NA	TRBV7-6	TGTGCCAGCAGCCTGACAGGGAACTCCTACGAGCAGTACTTC	CASSLTGNSYEQYF
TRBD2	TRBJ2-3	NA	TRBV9	TGTGCCAGCAGCGTAGCGGCGGGAGCGGGCACAGATACGCAGTATTTT	CASSVAAGAGTDTQYF
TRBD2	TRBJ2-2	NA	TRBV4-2	TGTGCCAGCAGCCATAGCGGGAGTGGGAACACCGGGGAGCTGTTTTTT	CASSHSGSGNTGELFF
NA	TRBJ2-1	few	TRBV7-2	TGTGCCAGCAGCATAGGGAGGGGGTATAGTGGTGAGCAGTTCTTC	CASSIGRGYSGEQFF
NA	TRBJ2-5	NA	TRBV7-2	TGTGCCAGCAGCTTCACGTACCAAGAGACCCAGTACTTC	CASSFTYQETQYF
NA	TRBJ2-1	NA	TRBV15	TGTGCCACCAGCAGACGGGAGTCCGCCTGGGGTGAGCAGTTCTTC	CATSRRESAWGEQFF
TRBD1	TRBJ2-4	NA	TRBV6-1	TGTGCCAGCAGTGAGATGGGACAGGGGGCATGGTACATTCAGTACTTC	CASSEMGQGAWYIQYF
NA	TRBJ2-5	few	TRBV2	TGTGCCAGCAGTGGCGGGGCCCAGGCCCAGTACTTC	CASSGGAQAQYF
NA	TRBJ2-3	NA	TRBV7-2	TGTGCCAGCAGCTTGGACTACGTGGATACGCAGTATTTT	CASSLDYVDTQYF
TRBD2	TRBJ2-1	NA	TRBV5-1	TGCGCCAGCAGCTTTAGCGGGGTAGGTTACAATGAGCAGTTCTTC	CASSFSGVGYNEQFF
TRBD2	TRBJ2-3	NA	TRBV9	TGTGCCAGCAGCGCCCCGGGGGGAGATACGCAGTATTTT	CASSAPGGDTQYF
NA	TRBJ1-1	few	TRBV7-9	TGTGCCAGCAGCTTTCAGAACACGAACACTGAAGCTTTCTTT	CASSFQNTNTEAFF
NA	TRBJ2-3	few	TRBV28	TGTGCCAGCAGTTACGGGGGTAATCTGGATACGCAGTATTTT	CASSYGGNLDTQYF
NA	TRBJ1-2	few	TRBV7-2	TGTGCCAGCAGCTTAGACAGGGCGGCGATCTATGGCTACACCTTC	CASSLDRAAIYGYTF
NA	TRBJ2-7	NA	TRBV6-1	TGTGCCAGCAGTGAAAGACACAGGATCGTTACTGCCGAGCAGTACTTC	CASSERHRIVTAEQYF
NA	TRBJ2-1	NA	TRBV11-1	TGTGCCAGCAGCCGGGTGCTAGCGAGTACCCACAATGAGCAGTTCTTC	CASSRVLASTHNEQFF
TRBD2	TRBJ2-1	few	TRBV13	TGTGCCAGCAGCTTTGGGGACGGGAGGGCGAATGAGCAGTTCTTC	CASSFGDGRANEQFF
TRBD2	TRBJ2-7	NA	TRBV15	TGTGCCACCAGCAGTCCCGGGACTAGCGGGAGTAACGAGCAGTACTTC	CATSSPGTSGSNEQYF
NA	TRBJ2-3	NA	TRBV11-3	TGTGCCAGCAGCACGGGGCCGACGGATACGCAGTATTTT	CASSTGPTDTQYF
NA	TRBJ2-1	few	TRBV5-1	TGCGCCAGCAGCTTGCAGGGGGGGTACAATGAGCAGTTCTTC	CASSLQGGYNEQFF
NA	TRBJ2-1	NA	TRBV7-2	TGTGCCAGCAGCACTAGTTGGACTGAGCAGTTCTTC	CASSTSWTEQFF
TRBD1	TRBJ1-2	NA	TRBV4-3	TGCGCCAGCAGCCCGAGCGGACCAGGGGGATTTGGCTACACCTTC	CASSPSGPGGFGYTF
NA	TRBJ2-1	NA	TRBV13	TGTGCCAGCAGCTTAGCGGGAGACAATGAGCAGTTCTTC	CASSLAGDNEQFF
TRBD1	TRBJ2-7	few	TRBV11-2	TGTGCCAGCAGCCGGGACAGGGGATACTACGAGCAGTACTTC	CASSRDRGYYEQYF
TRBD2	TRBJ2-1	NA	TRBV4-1	TGCGCCAGCAGCCCCGGGAGGGCTCAATTGAATGAGCAGTTCTTC	CASSPGRAQLNEQFF
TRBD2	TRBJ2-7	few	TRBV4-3	TGCGCCAGCAGCCCCCGACTAGCGGGAGGGCCATTATACGAGCAGTACTTC	CASSPRLAGGPLYEQYF
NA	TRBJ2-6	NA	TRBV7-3	TGTGCCAGCAGCCCTTCCTCGTTAGAGGTTGGGGCCAACGTCCTGACTTTC	CASSPSSLEVGANVLTF
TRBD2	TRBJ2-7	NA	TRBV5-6	TGTGCCAGCAGCGTGACTAGCGGGAGCGAGCAGTACTTC	CASSVTSGSEQYF
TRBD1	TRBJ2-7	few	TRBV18	TGTGCCAGCTCACAGGGGACAGGCTACGAGCAGTACTTC	CASSQGTGYEQYF
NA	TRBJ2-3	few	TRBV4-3	TGCGCCAGCAGCCAAGACCACGGGCCTGGGACGGGGGATACGCAGTATTTT	CASSQDHGPGTGDTQYF